This T cell receptor (beta chain) comes out of a study of T-cell memory formation after mild COVID-19. Worth noting for this clonotype: What it recognizes is unknown.

General study results and limits: Memory from before infection featured some responding clones, which suggests cross-reactive memory joined.

The V gene lost 4 bases and the J gene lost 6 bases, with 16 bases spanning the gap. Germline values: CDR1 MDHEN, CDR2 SYDVKM. There are 16 residues in the CDR3. TCRdb re-called the 5' RACE reads through MiXCR, storing one row per CDR3 protein. The table includes 400,000 to 450,000 distinct CDR3 sequences, roughly 18% detected once. Sample: PBMCs or a T cell subset sorted from them (not recorded which). The chain carries TRBV28 and TRBJ1-6; D call uncertain. The sequence came from a man aged 18 to 30 who had mild COVID-19 (a few samples of this study predate the infection). Cell type and time point are not known. The CDR3 spells CASSSPRRDSNSPLHF. CDR3 DNA: TGTGCCAGCAGTTCACCTAGGAGGGATTCTAATTCACCCCTCCACTTT.